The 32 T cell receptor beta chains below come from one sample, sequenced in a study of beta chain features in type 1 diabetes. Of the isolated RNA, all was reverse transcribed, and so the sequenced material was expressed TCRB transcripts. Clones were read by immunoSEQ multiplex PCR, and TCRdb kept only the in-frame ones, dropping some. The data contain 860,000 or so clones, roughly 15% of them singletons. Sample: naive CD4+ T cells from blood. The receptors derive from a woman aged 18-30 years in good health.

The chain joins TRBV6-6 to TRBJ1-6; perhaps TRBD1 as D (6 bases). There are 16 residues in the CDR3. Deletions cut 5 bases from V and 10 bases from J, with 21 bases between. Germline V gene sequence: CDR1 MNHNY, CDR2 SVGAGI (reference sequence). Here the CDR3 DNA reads TGTGCCAGCAGTGTCTCGTCAGGGGCCGCCGGGTCACCCCTCCACTTT. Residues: CASSVSSGAAGSPLHF.

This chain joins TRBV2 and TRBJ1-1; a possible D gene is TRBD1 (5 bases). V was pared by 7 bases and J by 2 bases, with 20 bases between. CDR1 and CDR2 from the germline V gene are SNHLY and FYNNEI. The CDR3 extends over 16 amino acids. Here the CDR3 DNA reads TGTGCCAGCAAAAGGGACGGAGGTAACCCCAACACTGAAGCTTTCTTT. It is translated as CASKRDGGNPNTEAFF. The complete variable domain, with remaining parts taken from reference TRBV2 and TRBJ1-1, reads EPEVTQTPSHQVTQMGQEVILRCVPISNHLYFYWYRQILGQKVEFLVSFYNNEISEKSEIFDDQFSVERPDGSNFTLKIRSTKLEDSAMYFCASKRDGGNPNTEAFFGQGTRLTVV.

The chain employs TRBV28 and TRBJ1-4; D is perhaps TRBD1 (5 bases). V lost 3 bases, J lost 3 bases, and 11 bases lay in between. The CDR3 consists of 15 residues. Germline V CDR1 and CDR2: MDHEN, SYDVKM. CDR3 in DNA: TGTGCCAGCAGTTTCATGACAGCAGCTAATGAAAAACTGTTTTTT. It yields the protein CASSFMTAANEKLFF.

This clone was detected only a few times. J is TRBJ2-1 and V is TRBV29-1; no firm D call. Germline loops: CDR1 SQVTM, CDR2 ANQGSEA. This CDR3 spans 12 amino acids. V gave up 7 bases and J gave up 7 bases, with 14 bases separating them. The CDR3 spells CSAEVAGNEQFF. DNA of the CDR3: TGCAGCGCAGAGGTAGCCGGGAATGAGCAGTTCTTC.

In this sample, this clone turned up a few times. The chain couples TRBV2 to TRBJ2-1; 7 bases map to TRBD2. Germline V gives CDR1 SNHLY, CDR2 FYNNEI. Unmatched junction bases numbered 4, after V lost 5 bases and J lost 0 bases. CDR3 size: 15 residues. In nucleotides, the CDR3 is TGTGCCAGCAGTTACGGGAGGAGCTCCTACAATGAGCAGTTCTTC. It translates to CASSYGRSSYNEQFF.

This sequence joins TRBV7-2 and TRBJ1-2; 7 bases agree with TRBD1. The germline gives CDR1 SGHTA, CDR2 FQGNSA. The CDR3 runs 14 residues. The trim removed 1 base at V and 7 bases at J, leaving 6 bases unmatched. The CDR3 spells CASSLEGGVGGYTF. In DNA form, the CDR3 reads TGTGCCAGCAGCTTAGAAGGGGGCGTAGGTGGCTACACCTTC.

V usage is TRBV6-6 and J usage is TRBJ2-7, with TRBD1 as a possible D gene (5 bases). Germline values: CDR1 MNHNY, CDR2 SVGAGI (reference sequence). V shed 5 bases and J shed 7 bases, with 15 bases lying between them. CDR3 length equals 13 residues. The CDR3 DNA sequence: TGTGCCAGCAGTCCACGCAAGGGGTTGGAGCAGTACTTC. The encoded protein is CASSPRKGLEQYF.

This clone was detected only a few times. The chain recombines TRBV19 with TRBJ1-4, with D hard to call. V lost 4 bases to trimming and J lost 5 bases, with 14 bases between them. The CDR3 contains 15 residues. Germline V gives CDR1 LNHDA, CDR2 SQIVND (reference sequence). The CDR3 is CASSTGNGANEKLFF. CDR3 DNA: TGTGCCAGTAGTACCGGAAATGGAGCAAATGAAAAACTGTTTTTT. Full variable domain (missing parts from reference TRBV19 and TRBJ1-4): DGGITQSPKYLFRKEGQNVTLSCEQNLNHDAMYWYRQDPGQGLRLIYYSQIVNDFQKGDIAEGYSVSREKKESFPLTVTSAQKNPTAFYLCASSTGNGANEKLFFGSGTQLSVL.

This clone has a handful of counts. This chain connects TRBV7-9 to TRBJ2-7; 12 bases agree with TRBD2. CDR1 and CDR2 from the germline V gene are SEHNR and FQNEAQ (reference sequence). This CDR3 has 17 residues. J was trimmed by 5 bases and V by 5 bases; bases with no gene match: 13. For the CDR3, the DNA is TGTGCCAGCAGCCCCCGGCCAGCTAGCGGGAGGGCCCACGAGCAGTACTTC. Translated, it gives CASSPRPASGRAHEQYF.

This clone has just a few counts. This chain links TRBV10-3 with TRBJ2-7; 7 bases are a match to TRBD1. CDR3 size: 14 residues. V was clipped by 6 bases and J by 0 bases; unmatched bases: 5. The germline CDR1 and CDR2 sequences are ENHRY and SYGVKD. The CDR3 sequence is CAIRAGDSSYEQYF. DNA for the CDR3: TGTGCCATCAGAGCCGGGGACAGCTCCTACGAGCAGTACTTC.

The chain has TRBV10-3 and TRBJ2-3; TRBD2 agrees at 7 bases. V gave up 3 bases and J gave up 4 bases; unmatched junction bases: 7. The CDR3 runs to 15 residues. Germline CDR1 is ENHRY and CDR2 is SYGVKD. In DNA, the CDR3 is TGTGCCATCAGTGATCCTGGCGGGAGCTCAGATACGCAGTATTTT. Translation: CAISDPGGSSDTQYF.

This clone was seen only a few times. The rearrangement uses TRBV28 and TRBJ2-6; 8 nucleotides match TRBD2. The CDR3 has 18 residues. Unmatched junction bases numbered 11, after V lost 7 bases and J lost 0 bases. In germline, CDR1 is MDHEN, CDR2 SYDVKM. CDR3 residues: CASNPGGTMTSGANVLTF. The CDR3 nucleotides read TGTGCCAGCAACCCGGGGGGGACAATGACCTCTGGGGCCAACGTCCTGACTTTC.

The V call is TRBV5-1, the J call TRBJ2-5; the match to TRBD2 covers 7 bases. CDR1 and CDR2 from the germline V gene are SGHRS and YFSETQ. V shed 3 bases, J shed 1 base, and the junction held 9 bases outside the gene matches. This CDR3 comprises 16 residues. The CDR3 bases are TGCGCCAGCAGCTCCGCACGGAGCGGGATCCAAGAGACCCAGTACTTC. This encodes CASSSARSGIQETQYF.

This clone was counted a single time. In nucleotides, the CDR3 is TGTGCCATCAGTGCAGGGGGGGAATTACAGCCCCAGCATTTT. This sequence encodes CAISAGGELQPQHF. This sequence joins TRBV10-3 and TRBJ1-5, with 7 nucleotides matching TRBD1. The germline gives CDR1 ENHRY, CDR2 SYGVKD. With V trimmed by 4 bases and J by 7 bases, 7 bases remained unmatched. The CDR3 extends over 14 amino acids.

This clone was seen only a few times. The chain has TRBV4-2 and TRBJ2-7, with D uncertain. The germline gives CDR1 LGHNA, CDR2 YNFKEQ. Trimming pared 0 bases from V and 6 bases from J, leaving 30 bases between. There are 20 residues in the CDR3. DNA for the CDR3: TGTGCCAGCAGCCAAGATCTTCGGCCGGACCCGGCAAAAACTTTGGGCGAGCAGTACTTC. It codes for CASSQDLRPDPAKTLGEQYF.

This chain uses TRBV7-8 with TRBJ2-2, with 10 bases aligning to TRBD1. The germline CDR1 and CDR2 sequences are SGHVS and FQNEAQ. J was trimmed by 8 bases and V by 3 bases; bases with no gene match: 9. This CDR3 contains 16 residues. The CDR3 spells CASSFTRDRGTGELFF. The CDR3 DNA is TGTGCCAGCAGCTTTACCCGGGACAGGGGTACAGGGGAGCTGTTTTTT. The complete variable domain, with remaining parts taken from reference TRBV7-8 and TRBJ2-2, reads GAGVSQSPRYKVAKRGQDVALRCDPISGHVSLFWYQQALGQGPEFLTYFQNEAQLDKSGLPSDRFFAERPEGSVSTLKIQRTQQEDSAVYLCASSFTRDRGTGELFFGEGSRLTVL.

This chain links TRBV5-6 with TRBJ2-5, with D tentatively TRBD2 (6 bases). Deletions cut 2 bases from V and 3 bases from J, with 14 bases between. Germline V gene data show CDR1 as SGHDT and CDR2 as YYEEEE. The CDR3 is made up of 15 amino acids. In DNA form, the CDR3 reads TGTGCCAGCAGCTTTATCGGGCGGGGAGAAGAGACCCAGTACTTC. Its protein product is CASSFIGRGEETQYF.

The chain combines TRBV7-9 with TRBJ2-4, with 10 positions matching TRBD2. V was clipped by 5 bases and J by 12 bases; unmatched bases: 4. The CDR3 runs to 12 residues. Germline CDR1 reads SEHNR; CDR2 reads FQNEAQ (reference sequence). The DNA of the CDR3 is TGTGCCAGCAGCGCAGGGACTAGCGCTCAGTACTTC. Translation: CASSAGTSAQYF. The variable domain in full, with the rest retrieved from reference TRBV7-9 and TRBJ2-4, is DTGVSQNPRHKITKRGQNVTFRCDPISEHNRLYWYRQTLGQGPEFLTYFQNEAQLEKSRLLSDRFSAERPKGSFSTLEIQRTEQGDSAMYLCASSAGTSAQYFGAGTRLSVL.

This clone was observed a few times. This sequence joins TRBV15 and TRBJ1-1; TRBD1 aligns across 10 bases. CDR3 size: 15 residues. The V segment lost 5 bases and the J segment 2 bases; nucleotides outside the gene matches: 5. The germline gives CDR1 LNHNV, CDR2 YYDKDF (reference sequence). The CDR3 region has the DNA TGTGCCACCAGCCCCCGGACAGGGGGAAACACTGAAGCTTTCTTT. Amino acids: CATSPRTGGNTEAFF.

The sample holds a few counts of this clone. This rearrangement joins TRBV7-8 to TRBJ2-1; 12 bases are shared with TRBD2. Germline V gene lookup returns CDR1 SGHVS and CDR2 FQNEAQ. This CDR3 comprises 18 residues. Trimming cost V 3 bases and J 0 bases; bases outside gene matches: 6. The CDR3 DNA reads TGTGCCAGCAGCTTGTGGACTAGCGGGGTGGGCTCCTACAATGAGCAGTTCTTC. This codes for CASSLWTSGVGSYNEQFF.

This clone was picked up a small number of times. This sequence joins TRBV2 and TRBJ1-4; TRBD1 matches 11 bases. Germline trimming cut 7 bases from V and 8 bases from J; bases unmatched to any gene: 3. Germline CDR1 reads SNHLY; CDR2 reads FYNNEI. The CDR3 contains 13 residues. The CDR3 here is CASTGQGVEKLFF. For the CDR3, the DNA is TGTGCCAGCACGGGACAGGGGGTAGAAAAACTGTTTTTT.

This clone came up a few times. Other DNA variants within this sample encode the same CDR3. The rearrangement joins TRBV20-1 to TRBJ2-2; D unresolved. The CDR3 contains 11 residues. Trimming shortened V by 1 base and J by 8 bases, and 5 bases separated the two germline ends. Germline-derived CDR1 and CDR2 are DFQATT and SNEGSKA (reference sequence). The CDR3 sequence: CSARGHGELFF. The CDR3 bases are TGCAGTGCTAGAGGTCATGGGGAGCTGTTTTTT.

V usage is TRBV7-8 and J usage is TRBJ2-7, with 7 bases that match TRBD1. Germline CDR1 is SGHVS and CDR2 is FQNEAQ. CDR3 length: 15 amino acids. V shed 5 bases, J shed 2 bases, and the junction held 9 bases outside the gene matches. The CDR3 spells CASSSPSQGAYEQYF. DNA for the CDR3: TGTGCCAGCAGCAGCCCGAGTCAGGGGGCCTACGAGCAGTACTTC.

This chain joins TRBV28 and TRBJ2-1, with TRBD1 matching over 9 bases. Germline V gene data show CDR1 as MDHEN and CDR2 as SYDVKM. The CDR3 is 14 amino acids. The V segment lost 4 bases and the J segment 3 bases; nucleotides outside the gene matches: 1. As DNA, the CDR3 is TGTGCCAGCAGTTGGGACAGGGTCTACAATGAGCAGTTCTTC. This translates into CASSWDRVYNEQFF.

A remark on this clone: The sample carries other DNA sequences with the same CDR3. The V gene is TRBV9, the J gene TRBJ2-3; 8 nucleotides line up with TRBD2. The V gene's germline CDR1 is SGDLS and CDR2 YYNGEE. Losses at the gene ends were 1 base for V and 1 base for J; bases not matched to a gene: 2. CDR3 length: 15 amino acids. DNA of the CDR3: TGTGCCAGCAGCGTACAAGCGGGGGGCACAGATACGCAGTATTTT. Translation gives CASSVQAGGTDTQYF.

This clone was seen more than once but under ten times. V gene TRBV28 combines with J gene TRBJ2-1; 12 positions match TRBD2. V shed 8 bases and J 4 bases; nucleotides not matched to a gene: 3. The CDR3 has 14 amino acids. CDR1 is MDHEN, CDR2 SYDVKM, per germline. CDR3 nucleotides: TGTGCCAGCCATACTAGCGGGAGGTACAATGAGCAGTTCTTC. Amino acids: CASHTSGRYNEQFF.

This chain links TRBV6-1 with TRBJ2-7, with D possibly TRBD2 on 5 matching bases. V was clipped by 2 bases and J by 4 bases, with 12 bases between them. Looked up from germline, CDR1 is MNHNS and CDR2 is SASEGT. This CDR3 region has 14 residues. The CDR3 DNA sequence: TGTGCCAGCAGTGAATCGGCGGGCACTTACGAGCAGTACTTC. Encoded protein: CASSESAGTYEQYF.

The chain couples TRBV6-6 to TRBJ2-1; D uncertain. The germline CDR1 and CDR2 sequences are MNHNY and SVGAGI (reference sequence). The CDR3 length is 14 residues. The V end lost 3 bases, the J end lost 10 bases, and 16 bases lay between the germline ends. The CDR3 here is CASSYSRVKEEQFF. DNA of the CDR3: TGTGCCAGCAGTTATAGTCGGGTGAAGGAGGAGCAGTTCTTC.

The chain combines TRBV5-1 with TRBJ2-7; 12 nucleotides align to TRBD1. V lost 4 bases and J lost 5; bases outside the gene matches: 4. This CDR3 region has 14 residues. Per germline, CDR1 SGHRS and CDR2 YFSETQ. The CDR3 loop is CASSEGQGADEQYF. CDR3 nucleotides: TGCGCCAGCAGCGAGGGACAGGGGGCTGACGAGCAGTACTTC.

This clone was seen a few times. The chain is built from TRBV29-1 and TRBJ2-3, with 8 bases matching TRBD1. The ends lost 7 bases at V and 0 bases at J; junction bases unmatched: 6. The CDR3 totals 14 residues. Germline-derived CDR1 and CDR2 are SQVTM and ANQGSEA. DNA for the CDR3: TGCAGCGGGGACACAGGGGGGAGCACAGATACGCAGTATTTT. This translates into CSGDTGGSTDTQYF.

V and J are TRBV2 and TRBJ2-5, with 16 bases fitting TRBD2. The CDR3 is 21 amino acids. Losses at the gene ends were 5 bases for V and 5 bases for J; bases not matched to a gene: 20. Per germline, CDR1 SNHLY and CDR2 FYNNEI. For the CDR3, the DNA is TGTGCCAGCAGTAAAAGACACCCGGGACTAGCGGGAGGGCCTTTGGTGGAGACCCAGTACTTC. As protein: CASSKRHPGLAGGPLVETQYF.

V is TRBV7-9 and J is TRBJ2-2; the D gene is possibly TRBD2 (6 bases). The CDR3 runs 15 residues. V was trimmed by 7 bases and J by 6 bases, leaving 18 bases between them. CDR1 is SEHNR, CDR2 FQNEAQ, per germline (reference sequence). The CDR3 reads CASTQRTGGPGELFF. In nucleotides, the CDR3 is TGTGCCAGCACCCAAAGAACCGGGGGACCCGGGGAGCTGTTTTTT.